The TCR beta chain described here comes from a study of blood T cells in healthy people across ages. Turning to the study itself: With template switching, about one barcoded beta molecule was captured per two T cells. Overall study results and limits: The study found TCR beta diversity correlated strongly with naive T cell percentage.

Details on this clonotype: Its antigen is not identified.

The second PCR ran about 6 to 12 cycles with a sample-barcoded 5' primer and J-beta primers. TCRdb analysed the 5' RACE reads with MiXCR anew, one entry per CDR3 protein. Altogether about a million distinct CDR3 sequences are present, 35% to 40% being singletons, with the ten largest covering roughly 14%. Sequenced material: blood. The sequence was collected from a man younger than 35 in good health.

CDR3 region: CASSGGTGTQYF. The CDR3 coding sequence is TGTGCCAGCAGTGGCGGGACAGGCACTCAGTACTTC. J is TRBJ2-4 and V is TRBV2; 8 bases are a match to TRBD1. The CDR3 spans 12 residues. V was pared by 4 bases and J by 12 bases, with 5 bases of the junction left unmatched. CDR1 is SNHLY and CDR2 is FYNNEI in the germline V gene.